The 18 T cell receptor beta chains in this list originate from one sample, sequenced in a study of cytomegalovirus exposure and HLA in healthy donors. In the PCR, 60 Vbeta and 13 Jbeta primers were used. Profiling relied on immunoSEQ multiplex PCR, and the TCRdb table lists in-frame clones only, not all of them. The data hold fewer than 200,000 clones, with 73% observed a single time. Sequenced sample: PBMCs. These receptors all stem from a woman aged 18-35 years in good health and CMV-seropositive.

CDR3 sequence: CASITDTNTGELFF. The CDR3 bases are TGTGCCAGCATTACAGACACCAACACCGGGGAGCTGTTTTTT. The chain uses TRBV2 and TRBJ2-2, with unresolved D. Germline loops: CDR1 SNHLY, CDR2 FYNNEI. The CDR3 is made up of 14 amino acids. The V end lost 7 bases, the J end lost 2 bases, and 11 bases lay between the germline ends.

The chain has TRBV9 and TRBJ2-1; D is undetermined. From germline, CDR1 is SGDLS and CDR2 YYNGEE. V was clipped by 2 bases and J by 2 bases, with 11 bases between them. The CDR3 length is 15 residues. CDR3 sequence: CASSVSVGAYNEQFF. The CDR3 bases are TGTGCCAGCAGCGTCTCTGTTGGAGCCTACAATGAGCAGTTCTTC.

V is TRBV2 and J is TRBJ1-2; D gene unclear. The CDR3 spans 14 residues. V dropped 5 bases and J dropped 3 bases, with 13 bases sitting between them. Per the germline V gene, CDR1 is SNHLY and CDR2 is FYNNEI. For the CDR3, the DNA is TGTGCCAGCAGTCGCGGTGGAACGGACTATGGCTACACCTTC. This gives the protein CASSRGGTDYGYTF.

The chain has TRBV18 and TRBJ2-3; 10 bases are shared with TRBD2. J lost 14 bases, V lost 3 bases, and 11 bases had no gene match. The germline V gene has CDR1 KGHSH and CDR2 LQKENI. This CDR3 has 14 amino acids. The CDR3: CASSPVAGGGVPYF. CDR3 sequence (DNA): TGTGCCAGCTCACCCGTAGCGGGGGGTGGCGTCCCGTATTTT.

In its sample, this clone was seen a few times. V is TRBV28 and J is TRBJ1-2; TRBD1 is a possible D gene (5 bases). The CDR3 is 13 amino acids. Germline V gene sequence: CDR1 MDHEN, CDR2 SYDVKM. Trimming shortened V by 4 bases and J by 0 bases, and 6 bases separated the two germline ends. The CDR3 sequence: CASSSTANYGYTF. The CDR3 DNA sequence: TGTGCCAGCAGTTCGACAGCTAACTATGGCTACACCTTC.

V gene TRBV27 combines with J gene TRBJ1-5; 7 bases are a match to TRBD1. The CDR3 contains 14 residues. The V segment lost 8 bases and the J segment 5 bases; nucleotides outside the gene matches: 9. The germline V gene encodes CDR1 MNHEY and CDR2 SMNVEV (reference sequence). The CDR3 DNA reads TGTGCCAGCTCCCGGACAGGTATAGATCAGCCCCAGCATTTT. Encoded protein: CASSRTGIDQPQHF.

V gene TRBV4-3 combines with J gene TRBJ1-4, with 11 bases that match TRBD1. Germline-derived CDR1 and CDR2 are LGHNA and YSLEER. There are 15 residues in the CDR3. Trimming cost V 2 bases and J 7 bases; bases outside gene matches: 3. CDR3: CASSQRTGGPEKLFF. In nucleotides, the CDR3 is TGCGCCAGCAGCCAAAGGACAGGGGGCCCTGAAAAACTGTTTTTT.

The chain couples TRBV27 to TRBJ2-5, with a possible D match to TRBD2 (5 bases). The J call may be mistaken, given a closer DNA end match to TRBJ2-7. The germline CDR1 and CDR2 sequences are MNHEY and SMNVEV (reference sequence). This CDR3 has 14 amino acids. CDR3 DNA: TGTGCCAGCAGTTTATCCACCGGCGGGTCCGAGCAGTACTTC. Its protein product is CASSLSTGGSEQYF.

This chain uses TRBV5-4 with TRBJ2-1; 10 nucleotides agree with TRBD2. CDR1 is SGHNT and CDR2 is YYREEE in the germline V gene (reference sequence). The length of the CDR3 is 16 residues. J lost 6 bases, V lost 4 bases, and 10 bases had no gene match. DNA of the CDR3: TGTGCCAGCAGCCCAAGGACTAGCGGCTTTCTCAATGAGCAGTTCTTC. Protein: CASSPRTSGFLNEQFF.

The genes are TRBV7-8 and TRBJ2-3; 9 nucleotides align to TRBD2. The CDR3 consists of 16 residues. Germline CDR1 and CDR2: SGHVS and FQNEAQ. V trimming: 6 bases; J trimming: 2 bases; junction bases outside the gene matches: 9. In DNA, the CDR3 is TGTGCCAGCAGTATTAGCGGGGGAGTCAACACAGATACGCAGTATTTT. It specifies CASSISGGVNTDTQYF.

This rearrangement joins TRBV6-5 to TRBJ2-3, with a possible D match to TRBD2 (5 bases). The V end was cut by 7 bases, the J end by 8 bases, with 16 bases between. Germline lookup yields CDR1 MNHEY and CDR2 SVGAGI. The CDR3 extends over 13 amino acids. CDR3 DNA: TGTGCCAGCACTGCTTCGGGGAGTGGTACGCAGTATTTT. Translation: CASTASGSGTQYF.

The chain uses TRBV30 and TRBJ1-4, with D unresolved. With 4 bases removed from V and 2 bases from J, the gap between germline ends came to 8 bases. CDR1 and CDR2 from the germline V gene are GTSNPN and SVGIG (reference sequence). The CDR3 has 13 amino acids. The CDR3, as DNA: TGTGCCTGGACGGGGAATACTAATGAAAAACTGTTTTTT. This codes for CAWTGNTNEKLFF.

The sample holds one count of this clone. The genes are TRBV5-4 and TRBJ2-3, with 9 bases fitting TRBD2. The CDR3 contains 18 residues. The junction had 11 bases not matched to a gene; V was cut back by 1 base and J by 2 bases. The germline CDR1 and CDR2 sequences are SGHNT and YYREEE (reference sequence). Here the CDR3 reads CASSLSIIGTSFTDTQYF. The CDR3 DNA reads as TGTGCCAGCAGCTTGTCAATTATTGGGACTAGCTTCACAGATACGCAGTATTTT.

This chain uses TRBV6-1 with TRBJ1-2; weak D call: TRBD1 (5 bases). Per germline, CDR1 MNHNS and CDR2 SASEGT. Deletions cut 1 base from V and 6 bases from J, with 15 bases between. The CDR3 extends over 15 amino acids. CDR3 region: CASSEGQGVADGYTF. The CDR3 bases are TGTGCCAGCAGTGAAGGTCAAGGGGTGGCCGATGGCTACACCTTC.

This chain uses TRBV7-2 with TRBJ2-3; D call uncertain. V lost 6 bases and J 5 bases, leaving 6 bases between the germline ends. The CDR3 totals 11 residues. Germline V gene sequence: CDR1 SGHTA, CDR2 FQGNSA. In nucleotides, the CDR3 is TGTGCCAGCAGTTACAGAGATACGCAGTATTTT. Translated: CASSYRDTQYF.

This sequence joins TRBV5-4 and TRBJ2-5, with 8 positions matching TRBD1. The DNA end favors TRBJ2-7, so the J call may be wrong. Germline values: CDR1 SGHNT, CDR2 YYREEE (reference sequence). This CDR3 has 14 residues. The CDR3 DNA is TGTGCCAGCAGCTTCGGGACAGGCGCCTACGAGCAGTACTTC. It codes for CASSFGTGAYEQYF.

This chain connects TRBV10-3 to TRBJ1-2; D gene ambiguous. Trimming pared 4 bases from V and 3 bases from J, leaving 9 bases between. This CDR3 contains 13 residues. From germline, CDR1 is ENHRY and CDR2 SYGVKD. The CDR3, as DNA: TGTGCCATCAGTGGAGGCGAGGACTATGGCTACACCTTC. It specifies CAISGGEDYGYTF.

V usage is TRBV6-1 and J usage is TRBJ2-2, with 8 nucleotides matching TRBD1. V lost 0 bases and J lost 1; bases outside the gene matches: 1. Germline V gene lookup returns CDR1 MNHNS and CDR2 SASEGT. This CDR3 is built from 16 residues. The CDR3 here is CASSEATGVNTGELFF. The DNA of the CDR3 is TGTGCCAGCAGTGAAGCGACAGGGGTGAACACCGGGGAGCTGTTTTTT.